The 16 T cell receptor beta chains given below trace back to one sample, sequenced in a study of Ad26.COV2.S vaccination and SARS-CoV-2 variants. Specified treatment: around 19 received Ad26.COV2.S at low or high dose, single or two shots; a few received placebo; per-sample allocation not given. Day 63 following the first vaccine or placebo injection was when the samples were taken. Using immunoSEQ multiplex PCR, the repertoire was profiled, and TCRdb retains in-frame clones only, with some absent. Among about 680,000 clones listed, more than 80% were seen once. The sample here was peripheral blood, taken in a trial of Ad26.COV2.S vaccine versus placebo. These TCRs come from a person aged 18-65 years who received the Ad26.COV2.S COVID-19 vaccine or a placebo.

This chain uses TRBV5-1 with TRBJ1-4, with D hard to call. Per germline, CDR1 SGHRS and CDR2 YFSETQ. The CDR3 loop spans 14 amino acids. Trimming left V 4 bases short and J 13 bases short, with 20 bases between. CDR3 protein: CASSIESSDESLFF. DNA of the CDR3: TGCGCCAGCAGCATAGAATCTTCGGACGAGTCACTGTTTTTT.

The CDR3, as DNA: TGTGCCAGCGCCCAAGCCTACTCTGGGGCCAACGTCCTGACTTTC. It translates to CASAQAYSGANVLTF. The genes are TRBV13 and TRBJ2-6; D remains ambiguous. The CDR3 runs to 15 residues. With 8 bases removed from V and 0 bases from J, the gap between germline ends came to 11 bases. Germline V gene sequence: CDR1 PRHDT, CDR2 FYEKMQ (reference sequence).

Notes on this clone: Because the CDR3's place on the DNA is in doubt, the DNA is left out and the CDR3 is given as listed by TCRdb. The rearrangement links TRBV27 to TRBJ2-1; TRBD1 is the table's D call and was not checked against the DNA. Termini included, the CDR3 measures 14 amino acids. Germline loops: CDR1 MNHEY, CDR2 SMNVEV (reference sequence). CDR3 sequence reads: CASSFGQGYNEQFF.

V gene TRBV13 combines with J gene TRBJ1-1, with 7 bases aligning to TRBD1. CDR1 is PRHDT and CDR2 is FYEKMQ in the germline V gene (reference sequence). CDR3 size: 14 residues. The ends lost 4 bases at V and 5 bases at J; junction bases unmatched: 7. The CDR3 here is CASSSEGAGTEAFF. The CDR3 region has the DNA TGTGCCAGCAGCTCCGAGGGGGCGGGGACTGAAGCTTTCTTT.

The rearrangement links TRBV19 to TRBJ2-3; D gene uncertain. Between the trimmed V and J ends, which lost 2 bases and 1 base, there was a span of 4 bases. Per the germline V gene, CDR1 is LNHDA and CDR2 is SQIVND (reference sequence). The CDR3 runs to 13 residues. The CDR3 sequence is CASSISRTDTQYF. CDR3 in DNA: TGTGCCAGTAGTATAAGTCGCACAGATACGCAGTATTTT.

The chain has TRBV11-2 and TRBJ2-7; 13 positions agree with TRBD2. The germline gives CDR1 SGHAT, CDR2 FQNNGV. V gave up 3 bases and J gave up 3 bases; unmatched junction bases: 5. CDR3 size: 16 residues. The DNA of the CDR3 is TGTGCCAGCAGCTTCCGACTAGCGGGGGGTAACTACGAGCAGTACTTC. It is translated as CASSFRLAGGNYEQYF. The full variable domain, with the rest looked up from reference TRBV11-2 and TRBJ2-7, is EAGVAQSPRYKIIEKRQSVAFWCNPISGHATLYWYQQILGQGPKLLIQFQNNGVVDDSQLPKDRFSAERLKGVDSTLKIQPAKLEDSAVYLCASSFRLAGGNYEQYFGPGTRLTVT.

This clone has only one observation. The gene calls are TRBV7-9 and TRBJ2-2, with 10 bases lining up with TRBD1. The ends lost 5 bases at V and 2 bases at J; junction bases unmatched: 11. The CDR3 extends over 18 amino acids. Per the germline V gene, CDR1 is SEHNR and CDR2 is FQNEAQ (reference sequence). The CDR3 DNA reads as TGTGCCAGCAGCCCGGCCAGGACAGGGGGTTATAACACCGGGGAGCTGTTTTTT. Translating it yields CASSPARTGGYNTGELFF.

The genes are TRBV2 and TRBJ1-1, with D possibly TRBD1 on 5 matching bases. Germline V gene data show CDR1 as SNHLY and CDR2 as FYNNEI. The CDR3 loop spans 11 amino acids. Trimming left V 5 bases short and J 11 bases short, with 12 bases between. CDR3 DNA: TGTGCCAGCAGTCGAAGCAGGGACGCTTTCTTT. Its protein is CASSRSRDAFF.

The chain carries TRBV7-9 and TRBJ1-2; D is undetermined. Germline V gene sequence: CDR1 SEHNR, CDR2 FQNEAQ (reference sequence). CDR3 length: 13 residues. The germline V and J ends were trimmed by 8 bases and 9 bases, with 19 bases remaining between them. CDR3 sequence reads: CASSPGLARSYTF. The CDR3 DNA reads TGTGCCAGCTCCCCGGGCTTGGCGAGAAGCTACACCTTC.

The chain couples TRBV5-8 to TRBJ2-5, with 7 bases lining up with TRBD2. The CDR3 has 15 amino acids. CDR1 and CDR2 (germline): SGHTS, YDEGEE. J gave up 1 base and V 6 bases, and 9 bases lay outside the gene matches. The CDR3, as DNA: TGTGCCAGCACTGGACGGGAGCGGGGCCAAGAGACCCAGTACTTC. Protein product: CASTGRERGQETQYF. Looking up the rest from reference TRBV5-8 and TRBJ2-5 gives the full variable domain: EAGVTQSPTHLIKTRGQQATLRCSPISGHTSVYWYQQALGLGLQFLLWYDEGEERNRGNFPPRFSGRQFPNYSSELNVNALELEDSALYLCASTGRERGQETQYFGPGTRLLVL.

V is TRBV29-1 and J is TRBJ2-5, with 7 bases fitting TRBD2. V shed 6 bases, J shed 0 bases, and the junction held 7 bases outside the gene matches. The length of the CDR3 is 14 residues. CDR1 and CDR2 from the germline V gene are SQVTM and ANQGSEA. CDR3 region: CSVQSGIDQETQYF. In DNA form, the CDR3 reads TGCAGCGTCCAAAGCGGGATAGACCAAGAGACCCAGTACTTC.

This clone came up once. This chain uses TRBV18 with TRBJ1-1; 7 nucleotides agree with TRBD1. The CDR3 runs 12 residues. CDR1 and CDR2 (germline): KGHSH, LQKENI. The V and J ends lost 3 bases and 11 bases, in that order; junction bases with no gene match: 6. The CDR3 loop is CASSPADRDAFF. The CDR3 bases are TGTGCCAGCTCACCGGCCGACAGGGACGCTTTCTTT.

The J gene is TRBJ2-7, the V gene TRBV9; no clear D gene. The germline V gene has CDR1 SGDLS and CDR2 YYNGEE. Trimming took off 0 bases at V and 3 bases at J, with 10 bases between the two ends. There are 14 residues in the CDR3. CDR3 DNA sequence: TGTGCCAGCAGCGTAGAGGACGGAGTCTACGAGCAGTACTTC. It codes for CASSVEDGVYEQYF.

The chain recombines TRBV12-3 or TRBV12-4 with TRBJ2-7, with a possible D match to TRBD1 (6 bases). The germline V and J ends were trimmed by 6 bases and 5 bases, with 14 bases remaining between them. The CDR3 runs to 13 residues. The CDR3 region is CASSRDTSHEQYF. Written as DNA, the CDR3 is TGTGCCAGCAGCCGGGACACCTCGCACGAGCAGTACTTC.

The gene calls are TRBV19 and TRBJ2-1; tentatively, D is TRBD1 or TRBD2 (5 bases each). The CDR3 consists of 15 residues. Germline-derived CDR1 and CDR2 are LNHDA and SQIVND (reference sequence). With 3 bases removed from V and 3 bases from J, the gap between germline ends came to 12 bases. For the CDR3, the DNA is TGTGCCAGTAGTATTGGGGGAGATGGCTACAATGAGCAGTTCTTC. Residues: CASSIGGDGYNEQFF. The full variable domain, completed using reference TRBV19 and TRBJ2-1, is DGGITQSPKYLFRKEGQNVTLSCEQNLNHDAMYWYRQDPGQGLRLIYYSQIVNDFQKGDIAEGYSVSREKKESFPLTVTSAQKNPTAFYLCASSIGGDGYNEQFFGPGTRLTVL.

The V gene is TRBV3-1 (or the pseudogene TRBV3-2), the J gene TRBJ2-2; maybe TRBD2 (6 bases). This CDR3 spans 15 amino acids. The V end was cut by 4 bases, the J end by 1 base, with 10 bases between. Germline-derived CDR1 and CDR2 are LGHDT and YNNKEL (reference sequence). The CDR3 loop is CASSLRDLNTGELFF. The CDR3 nucleotides read TGTGCCAGCAGCCTCCGGGACTTGAACACCGGGGAGCTGTTTTTT.